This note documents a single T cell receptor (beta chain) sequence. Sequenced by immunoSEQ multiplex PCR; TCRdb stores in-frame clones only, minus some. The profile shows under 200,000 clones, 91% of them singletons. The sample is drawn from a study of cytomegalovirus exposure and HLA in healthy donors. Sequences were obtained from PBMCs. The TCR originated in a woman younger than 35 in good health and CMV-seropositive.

In nucleotides, the CDR3 is TGTGCCAGCAGTTACTTCGGACTAGCAGCCTACGAGCAGTACTTC. It yields the protein CASSYFGLAAYEQYF. This chain connects TRBV6-5 to TRBJ2-7; 8 nucleotides line up with TRBD2. Germline lookup yields CDR1 MNHEY and CDR2 SVGAGI. CDR3 length equals 15 residues. The V segment lost 1 base and the J segment 2 bases; nucleotides outside the gene matches: 4.